One sample yielded the 4 T cell receptor beta chains listed below, sequenced in a study of shared clonotypes between healthy human individuals. Clones were read by immunoSEQ multiplex PCR, and TCRdb kept only the in-frame ones, dropping some. The data contain a few hundred thousand clones, approximately 97% of them singletons. The sample was naive CD4+ T cells sorted from blood. Described subset: CD45RA+ positively selected. Every receptor here comes from a woman under 40 in good health.

The chain employs TRBV4-1 and TRBJ2-5; the D is unclear. Near its end, the DNA agrees better with TRBJ2-7, so the J call may be wrong. Germline V gene sequence: CDR1 MGHRA, CDR2 YSYEKL. The CDR3 contains 12 residues. The CDR3 bases are TGCGCCAGCAGCAGGCCCTCCTACGAGCAGTACTTC. Translating gives CASSRPSYEQYF.

The rearrangement uses TRBV27 and TRBJ2-5; 12 positions match TRBD2. Germline-derived CDR1 and CDR2 are MNHEY and SMNVEV (reference sequence). Trimming removed 4 bases from V and 1 base from J; junction bases left unmatched: 1. The CDR3 covers 15 residues. The CDR3 coding sequence is TGTGCCAGCAGTTCGGGACTAGCGGGCCAAGAGACCCAGTACTTC. This codes for CASSSGLAGQETQYF.

This chain links TRBV10-2 with TRBJ1-3; unclear D gene. The CDR3 covers 12 residues. CDR1 and CDR2 from the germline V gene are WSHSY and SAAADI. The V end lost 6 bases, the J end lost 0 bases, and 3 bases lay between the germline ends. DNA of the CDR3: TGCGCCAGCAGACGCTCTGGAAACACCATATATTTT. Translating gives CASRRSGNTIYF.

V and J are TRBV19 and TRBJ1-3; D is ambiguous. The V gene's germline CDR1 is LNHDA and CDR2 SQIVND (reference sequence). This CDR3 has 13 amino acids. V lost 6 bases and J 0 bases, leaving 6 bases between the germline ends. The CDR3 DNA sequence: TGTGCCAGTAGAGGGCACTCTGGAAACACCATATATTTT. Translated: CASRGHSGNTIYF.